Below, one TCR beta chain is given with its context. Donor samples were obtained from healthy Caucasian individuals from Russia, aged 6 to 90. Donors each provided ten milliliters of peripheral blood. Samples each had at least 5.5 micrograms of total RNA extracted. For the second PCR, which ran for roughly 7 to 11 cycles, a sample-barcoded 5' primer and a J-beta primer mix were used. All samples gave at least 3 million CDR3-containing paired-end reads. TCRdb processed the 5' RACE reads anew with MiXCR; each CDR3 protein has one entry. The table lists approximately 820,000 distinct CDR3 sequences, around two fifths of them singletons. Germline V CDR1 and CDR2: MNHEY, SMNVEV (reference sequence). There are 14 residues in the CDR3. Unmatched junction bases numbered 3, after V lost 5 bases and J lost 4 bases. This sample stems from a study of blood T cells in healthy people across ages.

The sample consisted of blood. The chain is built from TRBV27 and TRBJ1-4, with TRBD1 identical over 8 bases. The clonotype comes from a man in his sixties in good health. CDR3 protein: CASSGQGRNEKLFF. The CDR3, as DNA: TGTGCCAGCAGTGGACAGGGACGTAATGAAAAACTGTTTTTT.